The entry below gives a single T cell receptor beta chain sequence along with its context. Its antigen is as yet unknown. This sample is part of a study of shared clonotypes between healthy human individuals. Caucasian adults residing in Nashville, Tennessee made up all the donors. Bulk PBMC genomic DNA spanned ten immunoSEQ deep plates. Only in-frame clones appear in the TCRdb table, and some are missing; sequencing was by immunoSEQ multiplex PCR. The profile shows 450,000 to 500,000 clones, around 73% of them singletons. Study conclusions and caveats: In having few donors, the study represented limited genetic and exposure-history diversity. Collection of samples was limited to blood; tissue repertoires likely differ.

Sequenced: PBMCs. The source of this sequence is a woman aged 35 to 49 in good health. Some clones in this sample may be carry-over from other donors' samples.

CDR3 DNA: TGTGCCAGCTCAGAAGACAGGGACGGCGAGCAGTTCTTC. Protein: CASSEDRDGEQFF. The chain joins TRBV18 to TRBJ2-1; 7 bases fit TRBD1. Trimming cost V 5 bases and J 10 bases; bases outside gene matches: 8. CDR3 size: 13 residues. CDR1 KGHSH and CDR2 LQKENI come from the germline V gene.